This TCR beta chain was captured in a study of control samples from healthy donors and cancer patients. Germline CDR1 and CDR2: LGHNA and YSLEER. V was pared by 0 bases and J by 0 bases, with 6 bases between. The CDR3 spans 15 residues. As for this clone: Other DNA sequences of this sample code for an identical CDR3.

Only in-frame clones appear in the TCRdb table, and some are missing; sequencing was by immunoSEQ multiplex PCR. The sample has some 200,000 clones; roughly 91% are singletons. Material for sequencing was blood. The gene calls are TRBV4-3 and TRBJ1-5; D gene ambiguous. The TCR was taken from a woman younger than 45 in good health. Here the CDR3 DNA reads TGCGCCAGCAGCCAAGATCGGGATAGCAATCAGCCCCAGCATTTT. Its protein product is CASSQDRDSNQPQHF.